One sample yielded the 19 T cell receptor beta chains listed below, sequenced in a study of blood T cell repertoires in COVID-19. The table came from immunoSEQ multiplex PCR; TCRdb's copy has only in-frame clones and leaves some out. The sample gives a few hundred thousand clones, roughly 83% of which show up once; approximately 1.3% is in the top ten. Sequencing was performed on PBMCs or T cells enriched from blood (not recorded which). Receptors were obtained from a woman between 40 and 50 years old with acute COVID-19.

The gene calls are TRBV28 and TRBJ1-2; 10 bases line up with TRBD1. CDR1 and CDR2 from the germline V gene are MDHEN and SYDVKM. With V trimmed by 4 bases and J by 8 bases, 7 bases remained unmatched. CDR3 length: 14 amino acids. The CDR3 DNA is TGTGCCAGCAGTTCTGGACAGGGGGACAGGGGCTACACCTTC. Encoded protein: CASSSGQGDRGYTF.

The genes are TRBV15 and TRBJ1-1; D may be TRBD1 (5 bases). CDR1 LNHNV and CDR2 YYDKDF come from the germline V gene (reference sequence). The CDR3 loop spans 13 amino acids. Trimming removed 1 base at V and 11 bases at J, with 14 bases between. This CDR3 is CATSRGGVSGAFF. The CDR3 nucleotides are TGTGCCACCAGCAGAGGGGGGGTTTCCGGGGCTTTCTTT.

V is TRBV4-1 and J is TRBJ2-1; 14 bases agree with TRBD2. Germline V gene sequence: CDR1 MGHRA, CDR2 YSYEKL. J lost 9 bases, V lost 3 bases, and 4 bases had no gene match. The CDR3 loop spans 15 amino acids. CDR3 residues: CASSQTSGGAIEQFF. CDR3 DNA sequence: TGCGCCAGCAGCCAGACTAGCGGGGGGGCAATTGAGCAGTTCTTC.

This rearrangement joins TRBV6-5 to TRBJ2-5; 7 bases match TRBD1. V shed 6 bases, J shed 0 bases, and the junction held 7 bases outside the gene matches. Per germline, CDR1 MNHEY and CDR2 SVGAGI. This CDR3 spans 15 amino acids. The DNA of the CDR3 is TGTGCCAGCAGGAGGGACAGTTGGTACCAAGAGACCCAGTACTTC. Its protein is CASRRDSWYQETQYF.

There are a few counts of this clone. The chain recombines TRBV10-2 with TRBJ1-5; 8 bases match TRBD1. V shed 6 bases, J shed 6 bases, and the junction held 10 bases outside the gene matches. The CDR3 covers 15 residues. Germline lookup yields CDR1 WSHSY and CDR2 SAAADI. Here the CDR3 reads CASRAKQGDSQPQHF. CDR3 nucleotides: TGCGCCAGCAGGGCAAAACAGGGGGATAGTCAGCCCCAGCATTTT.

The chain combines TRBV10-1 with TRBJ1-4, with TRBD1 as a possible D gene (5 bases). The CDR3 runs to 15 residues. Germline loops: CDR1 WNHNN, CDR2 SYGVQD (reference sequence). V shed 4 bases and J shed 0 bases, with 9 bases lying between them. The CDR3 sequence: CASSGGASTNEKLFF. In DNA, the CDR3 is TGCGCCAGCAGTGGTGGGGCGTCAACTAATGAAAAACTGTTTTTT.

The chain uses TRBV7-9 and TRBJ2-7, with 11 bases aligning to TRBD1. This CDR3 is 16 amino acids long. V lost 5 bases, J lost 3 bases, and 9 bases stayed unmatched. Looked up from germline, CDR1 is SEHNR and CDR2 is FQNEAQ (reference sequence). DNA of the CDR3: TGTGCCAGCAGCGGGGCCGGGACAGGGGGGATCTACGAGCAGTACTTC. Protein product: CASSGAGTGGIYEQYF.

This rearrangement joins TRBV28 to TRBJ2-1; 9 bases line up with TRBD2. Germline V gene data show CDR1 as MDHEN and CDR2 as SYDVKM. V lost 6 bases to trimming and J lost 3 bases; unmatched junction nucleotides: 6. This CDR3 is built from 15 residues. The chain's CDR3 is CASRVAGAGYNEQFF. CDR3 DNA sequence: TGTGCCAGCAGAGTAGCGGGAGCAGGCTACAATGAGCAGTTCTTC.

The rearrangement links TRBV10-3 to TRBJ2-3; 7 bases align to TRBD2. V lost 0 bases, J lost 0 bases, and 3 bases stayed unmatched. Germline values: CDR1 ENHRY, CDR2 SYGVKD. The CDR3 runs to 16 residues. Here the CDR3 DNA reads TGTGCCATCAGTGAGTCGCTAGCGGCTAGCACAGATACGCAGTATTTT. Its translation is CAISESLAASTDTQYF.

This chain links TRBV19 with TRBJ2-3; TRBD1 matches at 12 bases. The CDR3 runs to 15 residues. Germline assignment: CDR1 LNHDA and CDR2 SQIVND (reference sequence). Trimming cost V 6 bases and J 4 bases; bases outside gene matches: 5. The chain's CDR3 is CASRGTGGASDTQYF. As DNA, the CDR3 is TGTGCCAGTAGGGGGACAGGGGGCGCTTCAGATACGCAGTATTTT.

V gene TRBV21-1 combines with J gene TRBJ1-3; the D call TRBD1 from the table was never checked on the DNA. TRBV21-1 is annotated as a pseudogene. The CDR3 is 17 residues long. CDR3 DNA: TGTGCCAGCAGCACCCTAAAGGGGGACGACTCTGGAAACACCATATATTTT. Encoded protein: CASSTLKGDDSGNTIYF.

The chain joins TRBV13 to TRBJ2-7, with a possible D match to TRBD2 (5 bases). V was shortened by 6 bases and J by 4 bases, with 10 bases between the two germline ends. Germline CDR1 is PRHDT and CDR2 is FYEKMQ (reference sequence). The CDR3 is 12 residues long. The CDR3 sequence: CASSKRDYEQYF. The CDR3 bases are TGTGCCAGCAGTAAGAGGGATTACGAGCAGTACTTC. Together with reference TRBV13 and TRBJ2-7, the CDR3 gives the full variable domain: AAGVIQSPRHLIKEKRETATLKCYPIPRHDTVYWYQQGPGQDPQFLISFYEKMQSDKGSIPDRFSAQQFSDYHSELNMSSLELGDSALYFCASSKRDYEQYFGPGTRLTVT.

The V gene is TRBV5-1, the J gene TRBJ2-1; 8 nucleotides match TRBD2. CDR3 length: 15 residues. In germline, CDR1 is SGHRS, CDR2 YFSETQ. V gave up 0 bases and J gave up 6 bases; unmatched junction bases: 5. The CDR3 region is CASSLDRAGVNEQFF. The CDR3 coding sequence is TGCGCCAGCAGCTTGGATCGAGCGGGAGTCAATGAGCAGTTCTTC.

V usage is TRBV20-1 and J usage is TRBJ1-2, with D tentatively TRBD1 (5 bases). Germline assignment: CDR1 DFQATT and CDR2 SNEGSKA (reference sequence). The CDR3 length is 13 residues. V was clipped by 3 bases and J by 1 base, with 9 bases between them. Written as DNA, the CDR3 is TGCAGTGCTAGTATTCAGGGTAACTATGGCTACACCTTC. Protein: CSASIQGNYGYTF.

The rearrangement uses TRBV18 and TRBJ1-4; D is perhaps TRBD1 (6 bases). The germline CDR1 and CDR2 sequences are KGHSH and LQKENI. V was cut by 3 bases and J by 7 bases, with 12 bases left in between. There are 14 residues in the CDR3. CDR3: CASSPGTQVEKLFF. CDR3 DNA sequence: TGTGCCAGCTCACCTGGGACACAGGTTGAAAAACTGTTTTTT.

The rearrangement uses TRBV5-1 and TRBJ1-5, with 7 bases lining up with TRBD1. Germline CDR1 and CDR2: SGHRS and YFSETQ. This CDR3 is built from 15 residues. V was pared by 4 bases and J by 7 bases, with 11 bases of the junction left unmatched. CDR3 DNA sequence: TGCGCCAGCAGCCCTACAGGGGAAAGTGAACAGCCCCAGCATTTT. Its protein product is CASSPTGESEQPQHF.

The chain couples TRBV2 to TRBJ1-3, with D tentatively TRBD1 (6 bases). This CDR3 spans 15 amino acids. Germline CDR1 is SNHLY and CDR2 is FYNNEI. The V gene lost 7 bases and the J gene lost 1 base, with 14 bases spanning the gap. The CDR3 is CASKQGYMSGNTIYF. The CDR3, as DNA: TGTGCCAGCAAACAGGGTTACATGTCTGGAAACACCATATATTTT. The full variable domain, its missing parts supplied by reference TRBV2 and TRBJ1-3, is EPEVTQTPSHQVTQMGQEVILRCVPISNHLYFYWYRQILGQKVEFLVSFYNNEISEKSEIFDDQFSVERPDGSNFTLKIRSTKLEDSAMYFCASKQGYMSGNTIYFGEGSWLTVV.

V is TRBV2 and J is TRBJ2-2; 12 nucleotides agree with TRBD2. The CDR3 runs 17 residues. V gave up 4 bases and J gave up 3 bases; unmatched junction bases: 6. Looked up from germline, CDR1 is SNHLY and CDR2 is FYNNEI. In DNA form, the CDR3 reads TGTGCCAGCAGTGGACCCGGGACTAGCGGGTACACCGGGGAGCTGTTTTTT. This translates into CASSGPGTSGYTGELFF.

The V and J genes are TRBV29-1 and TRBJ1-2, with TRBD1 matching over 7 bases. Germline V gene lookup returns CDR1 SQVTM and CDR2 ANQGSEA. The CDR3 length is 12 residues. After removal of 2 bases from V and 6 bases from J, the junction contained 3 bases not matched to a gene. As DNA, the CDR3 is TGCAGCGTTGAACAGGGGGAACATGGCTACACCTTC. Translating it yields CSVEQGEHGYTF.